Sequencing of this T cell receptor beta chain was carried out in a study of T cell changes during pregnancy in multiple sclerosis. Germline CDR1 is SNHLY and CDR2 is FYNNEI. This CDR3 is 19 amino acids long. The V gene end was trimmed by 2 bases and the J gene end by 1 base; junction bases not matched to a gene: 14. This clone was detected only once. Method: immunoSEQ multiplex PCR; TCRdb's copy keeps in-frame clones and lacks some. Seen here are fewer than 65,000 clones, roughly 90% observed once, and the top ten hold roughly 3.3%. The sample consisted of peripheral blood, taken in the first trimester of pregnancy. This TCR was recovered from a female donor in good health, enrolled as a control in a pregnancy study. The V and J genes are TRBV2 and TRBJ1-2; 9 nucleotides match TRBD1. CDR3 in DNA: TGTGCCAGCAGTGAATATGGAGGGACAGGGAGCCGGATTAACTATGGCTACACCTTC. Amino acids: CASSEYGGTGSRINYGYTF.